A selection of T cell receptor beta chains follows, all from one sample in a study of T cell repertoires in cytomegalovirus infection. Their antigens are not known. TCRdb reprocessed the reads with MiXCR, giving one entry per CDR3 protein. Of 700,000 to 950,000 distinct CDR3 sequences listed, over 25% were seen once; the top ten hold roughly 12%. The source was cultured CD8+ T cells from PBMCs, collected from culture after CMV antigen stimulation. The receptors were sampled from a human donor in good health (CMV status not recorded). Some clones in this sample may be carry-over from other donors' samples. CDR3s include the opening cysteine and the closing phenylalanine or tryptophan. Each record gives: D gene, V gene, J gene, clone size, CDR3 DNA, CDR3 protein. The D gene is left open where the match is weak. Clone size is not always given. Where it is, it says once, few, many or a class for expanded clones.

d_call: -; v_call: TRBV20-1; j_call: TRBJ1-6; clone_size: -; cdr3_nt: TGCAGTGCTTCACCCGAGGAGGGCTATAATTCACCCCTCCACTTT; cdr3_aa: CSASPEEGYNSPLHF
d_call: -; v_call: TRBV27; j_call: TRBJ2-3; clone_size: -; cdr3_nt: TGTGCCAGCAGTTTAGGGTACGGGGGTACGCAGTATTTT; cdr3_aa: CASSLGYGGTQYF
d_call: TRBD1; v_call: TRBV28; j_call: TRBJ2-5; clone_size: few; cdr3_nt: TGTGCCACTCACCCCCGGGGACAGGGGGCGTCAGAGACCCAGTACTTC; cdr3_aa: CATHPRGQGASETQYF
d_call: -; v_call: TRBV6-2/TRBV6-3; j_call: TRBJ2-2; clone_size: few; cdr3_nt: TGTGCCAGCGGTCCCGCCAGGGCTGGCACCGGGGAGCTGTTTTTT; cdr3_aa: CASGPARAGTGELFF
d_call: TRBD2; v_call: TRBV4-3; j_call: TRBJ2-3; clone_size: few; cdr3_nt: TGCGCCAGCAGCCCCCTACTAGCGGGGGGGGTCAAGGATACGCAGTATTTT; cdr3_aa: CASSPLLAGGVKDTQYF
d_call: TRBD2; v_call: TRBV5-6; j_call: TRBJ2-2; clone_size: few; cdr3_nt: TGTGCCAGCAGCTCGGGACTAGCGGGGGGTGTCACCGGGGAGCTGTTTTTT; cdr3_aa: CASSSGLAGGVTGELFF
d_call: -; v_call: TRBV15; j_call: TRBJ2-5; clone_size: -; cdr3_nt: TGTGCCACCAGCAGAGCAGGGGACCTAGGGACCCAGTACTTC; cdr3_aa: CATSRAGDLGTQYF
d_call: -; v_call: TRBV20-1; j_call: TRBJ1-3; clone_size: few; cdr3_nt: TGCAGTGCTCAAGGCATCCGGGACGGCTCTGGAAACACCATATATTTT; cdr3_aa: CSAQGIRDGSGNTIYF
d_call: -; v_call: TRBV24-1; j_call: TRBJ2-6; clone_size: -; cdr3_nt: TGTGCCACCAGTGGTCCACACGGGAGCTCTGGGGCCAACGTCCTGACTTTC; cdr3_aa: CATSGPHGSSGANVLTF
d_call: -; v_call: TRBV7-9; j_call: TRBJ2-1; clone_size: many; cdr3_nt: TGTGCCAGCACCTCCTACAATGAGCAGTTCTTC; cdr3_aa: CASTSYNEQFF
d_call: TRBD1; v_call: TRBV28; j_call: TRBJ1-2; clone_size: few; cdr3_nt: TGTGCCAGCAGGACCGGGACAGGGGTCTACACCTTC; cdr3_aa: CASRTGTGVYTF
d_call: -; v_call: TRBV11-1; j_call: TRBJ2-1; clone_size: -; cdr3_nt: TGTGCCAGCACCCTTTCCGGGGCCTCCTACAATGAGCAGTTCTTC; cdr3_aa: CASTLSGASYNEQFF
d_call: TRBD2; v_call: TRBV12-3/TRBV12-4; j_call: TRBJ2-3; clone_size: -; cdr3_nt: TGTGCCAGCAGTTTTGAGAGAGGACTAGCGGGGCAAGATACGCAGTATTTT; cdr3_aa: CASSFERGLAGQDTQYF
d_call: -; v_call: TRBV15; j_call: TRBJ2-5; clone_size: once; cdr3_nt: TGTGCCACCAGCAGAGAGTCGACAGTGCCCGCGCAAGAGACCCAGTACTTC; cdr3_aa: CATSRESTVPAQETQYF
d_call: -; v_call: TRBV27; j_call: TRBJ2-7; clone_size: -; cdr3_nt: TGTGCCAGCAGTTTAGGGGGGGCGCGGCACGAGCAGTACTTC; cdr3_aa: CASSLGGARHEQYF
d_call: -; v_call: TRBV7-9; j_call: TRBJ2-3; clone_size: few; cdr3_nt: TGTGCCAGCAGACGACAGGCCACAGATACGCAGTATTTT; cdr3_aa: CASRRQATDTQYF
d_call: -; v_call: TRBV7-6; j_call: TRBJ2-2; clone_size: many; cdr3_nt: TGTGCCGGGGCACGGAACACCGGGGAGCTGTTTTTT; cdr3_aa: CAGARNTGELFF
d_call: -; v_call: TRBV10-3; j_call: TRBJ2-1; clone_size: -; cdr3_nt: TGTGCCATCAGACAGACCACCTACAATGAGCAGTTCTTC; cdr3_aa: CAIRQTTYNEQFF
d_call: TRBD2; v_call: TRBV6-1; j_call: TRBJ2-1; clone_size: -; cdr3_nt: TGTGCCAGCAGTGAAGGGCGGGGGGGCTCCTACAATGAGCAGTTCTTC; cdr3_aa: CASSEGRGGSYNEQFF
d_call: -; v_call: TRBV10-3; j_call: TRBJ1-1; clone_size: few; cdr3_nt: TGTGCCATCAGTAGGACAGATTCGATGAACACTGAAGCTTTCTTT; cdr3_aa: CAISRTDSMNTEAFF
d_call: -; v_call: TRBV19; j_call: TRBJ2-1; clone_size: few; cdr3_nt: TGTGCCAGTAGTATAGTAGGCAGGGGTGGTGAGCAGTTCTTC; cdr3_aa: CASSIVGRGGEQFF
d_call: -; v_call: TRBV20-1; j_call: TRBJ1-6; clone_size: -; cdr3_nt: TGCAGTGCGGAAGAAGAAGATAATTCACCCCTCCACTTT; cdr3_aa: CSAEEEDNSPLHF
d_call: TRBD2; v_call: TRBV12-3/TRBV12-4; j_call: TRBJ2-3; clone_size: -; cdr3_nt: TGTGCCAGCAGTTTACGAAGCGGGGGCCTCACAGATACGCAGTATTTT; cdr3_aa: CASSLRSGGLTDTQYF
d_call: -; v_call: TRBV27; j_call: TRBJ2-1; clone_size: -; cdr3_nt: TGTGCCAGCAGTCTTATCGCCGATGGTGAGCAGTTCTTC; cdr3_aa: CASSLIADGEQFF
d_call: -; v_call: TRBV4-1; j_call: TRBJ1-1; clone_size: -; cdr3_nt: TGCGCCAGCCTGTTTCGGCCGGGCAACACTGAAGCTTTCTTT; cdr3_aa: CASLFRPGNTEAFF
d_call: -; v_call: TRBV5-5; j_call: TRBJ1-5; clone_size: few; cdr3_nt: TGTGCCAGCAGCCCTAGGACAGACATCAATCAGCCCCAGCATTTT; cdr3_aa: CASSPRTDINQPQHF
d_call: -; v_call: TRBV5-4; j_call: TRBJ1-2; clone_size: -; cdr3_nt: TGTGCCAGCAGCACGACGGTTGAAAATGGCTACACCTTC; cdr3_aa: CASSTTVENGYTF
d_call: -; v_call: TRBV4-1; j_call: TRBJ2-3; clone_size: few; cdr3_nt: TGCGCCAGCAGCCAAGATCCAACCACAGATACGCAGTATTTT; cdr3_aa: CASSQDPTTDTQYF
d_call: -; v_call: TRBV7-9; j_call: TRBJ2-2; clone_size: few; cdr3_nt: TGTGCCAGCAGCCCACTGACAGGAAGCCTCACCGGGGAGCTGTTTTTT; cdr3_aa: CASSPLTGSLTGELFF
d_call: -; v_call: TRBV10-3; j_call: TRBJ2-1; clone_size: -; cdr3_nt: TGTGCCATCAGCCCGACAGGAGACAATGAGCAGTTCTTC; cdr3_aa: CAISPTGDNEQFF
d_call: -; v_call: TRBV12-3/TRBV12-4; j_call: TRBJ1-2; clone_size: few; cdr3_nt: TGTGCCAGCAGTTCCTCGCTGACAGGCTACTATGGCTACACCTTC; cdr3_aa: CASSSSLTGYYGYTF
d_call: -; v_call: TRBV6-1; j_call: TRBJ2-3; clone_size: few; cdr3_nt: TGTGCCAGCAGTGGCCCTTACAGCACAGATACGCAGTATTTT; cdr3_aa: CASSGPYSTDTQYF
d_call: TRBD1; v_call: TRBV10-3; j_call: TRBJ2-2; clone_size: -; cdr3_nt: TGTGCCATCAGGGCCGGGACAGCCCCCTTGGGGGAGCTGTTTTTT; cdr3_aa: CAIRAGTAPLGELFF
d_call: -; v_call: TRBV7-9; j_call: TRBJ1-1; clone_size: -; cdr3_nt: TGTGCCAGCAGCCGGCCCGGGCTTCCGAATGAAGCTTTCTTT; cdr3_aa: CASSRPGLPNEAFF
d_call: -; v_call: TRBV4-1; j_call: TRBJ1-1; clone_size: few; cdr3_nt: TGCGCCAGCAGCACCGGACGCGACACTGAAGCTTTCTTT; cdr3_aa: CASSTGRDTEAFF
d_call: -; v_call: TRBV7-9; j_call: TRBJ1-1; clone_size: -; cdr3_nt: TGTGCCAGCAGCTCCGGGACTCCCTACGGAGCTTTCTTT; cdr3_aa: CASSSGTPYGAFF
d_call: -; v_call: TRBV27; j_call: TRBJ2-2; clone_size: -; cdr3_nt: TGTGCCAACAGTCCTCCGACCGGGGAGCTGTTTTTT; cdr3_aa: CANSPPTGELFF
d_call: -; v_call: TRBV19; j_call: TRBJ1-2; clone_size: -; cdr3_nt: TGTGCCAGCACCGATACACAGGGATCCGACCTAGTTAACTATGGCTACACCTTC; cdr3_aa: CASTDTQGSDLVNYGYTF
d_call: TRBD2; v_call: TRBV4-1; j_call: TRBJ2-1; clone_size: few; cdr3_nt: TGCGCCAGCAGCCATGTAGGACTAGCGGGGCCCTACAATGAGCAGTTCTTC; cdr3_aa: CASSHVGLAGPYNEQFF
d_call: -; v_call: TRBV12-3/TRBV12-4; j_call: TRBJ1-6; clone_size: -; cdr3_nt: TGTGCCAGCAGATTTGCCCATAATTCACCCCTCCACTTT; cdr3_aa: CASRFAHNSPLHF
d_call: -; v_call: TRBV27; j_call: TRBJ2-2; clone_size: -; cdr3_nt: TGTGCCAGCAGTACCGTCGGGACGGCGAACACCGGGGAGCTGTTTTTT; cdr3_aa: CASSTVGTANTGELFF
d_call: TRBD1; v_call: TRBV10-3; j_call: TRBJ1-2; clone_size: few; cdr3_nt: TGTGCCATCAGTCCGACAGGGGACTATAACTATGGCTACACCTTC; cdr3_aa: CAISPTGDYNYGYTF
d_call: TRBD1; v_call: TRBV9; j_call: TRBJ2-2; clone_size: -; cdr3_nt: TGTGCCAGCAGCGACAATATAGGACAGGGGAACACCGGGGAGCTGTTTTTT; cdr3_aa: CASSDNIGQGNTGELFF
d_call: TRBD1; v_call: TRBV2; j_call: TRBJ2-3; clone_size: -; cdr3_nt: TGTGCCAGCAGTGAACGTCACAGGGGTCTTCCAGATACGCAGTATTTT; cdr3_aa: CASSERHRGLPDTQYF
d_call: -; v_call: TRBV3-1; j_call: TRBJ2-7; clone_size: -; cdr3_nt: TGTGCCAGCAGCCAAGATCGGAGAGGTTCCTACGAGCAGTACTTC; cdr3_aa: CASSQDRRGSYEQYF
d_call: TRBD1; v_call: TRBV9; j_call: TRBJ1-2; clone_size: few; cdr3_nt: TGTGCCAGCAGCGTATCCAGGGGGCATAGCTATGGCTACACCTTC; cdr3_aa: CASSVSRGHSYGYTF
d_call: -; v_call: TRBV7-6; j_call: TRBJ2-1; clone_size: -; cdr3_nt: TGTGCCAGCAGCCCCGCCATAAACACGCAGAATGAGCAGTTCTTC; cdr3_aa: CASSPAINTQNEQFF
d_call: TRBD1; v_call: TRBV28; j_call: TRBJ1-4; clone_size: -; cdr3_nt: TGTGCCAGCAGTTTAAGGGACAGCCGTTATGCAACTAATGAAAAACTGTTTTTT; cdr3_aa: CASSLRDSRYATNEKLFF